Presented here are 8 T cell receptor beta chains from one specimen sequenced in a study of blood T cell repertoires in COVID-19. Libraries were prepared by immunoSEQ multiplex PCR; TCRdb keeps only in-frame clonotypes and omits some of them. Among some 200,000 clones listed, around 87% were seen once. The source material was PBMCs or T cells enriched from blood (not recorded which). The receptors shown here come from a woman aged 25 to 39 who had recovered from COVID-19.

This chain joins TRBV18 and TRBJ1-1; D may be TRBD1 (5 bases). V shed 3 bases and J shed 8 bases, with 13 bases lying between them. Germline assignment: CDR1 KGHSH and CDR2 LQKENI. This CDR3 is built from 13 residues. The CDR3 coding sequence is TGTGCCAGCTCACCTAACGGGCAGGGCGAAGCTTTCTTT. It yields the protein CASSPNGQGEAFF.

The chain recombines TRBV5-5 with TRBJ1-1, with 7 positions matching TRBD1. This CDR3 region has 15 residues. Germline V gives CDR1 SGHKS, CDR2 YYEKEE (reference sequence). Trimming removed 3 bases from V and 0 bases from J; junction bases left unmatched: 5. DNA for the CDR3: TGTGCCAGCAGCTACGCCGGGACAGTGAACACTGAAGCTTTCTTT. Translation: CASSYAGTVNTEAFF.

The rearrangement joins TRBV7-8 to TRBJ1-5, with D perhaps matching TRBD1 (5 bases). The CDR3 runs 17 residues. The germline V gene encodes CDR1 SGHVS and CDR2 FQNEAQ. Trimming left V 0 bases short and J 2 bases short, with 14 bases between. As DNA, the CDR3 is TGTGCCAGCAGCTTAGCACTAACTCGGGGGGGCAATCAGCCCCAGCATTTT. Amino acids: CASSLALTRGGNQPQHF.

The chain couples TRBV5-1 to TRBJ1-1, with 9 bases aligning to TRBD1. Germline-derived CDR1 and CDR2 are SGHRS and YFSETQ. The length of the CDR3 is 12 residues. Trimming cost V 4 bases and J 8 bases; bases outside gene matches: 3. CDR3 sequence (DNA): TGCGCCAGCAGCCTCGGACAGGGGGAAGCTTTCTTT. Translated, it gives CASSLGQGEAFF.

This chain connects TRBV19 to TRBJ1-2; 10 nucleotides match TRBD1. Germline CDR1 LNHDA, CDR2 SQIVND (reference sequence). V was clipped by 1 base and J by 7 bases; unmatched bases: 3. The CDR3 sequence is 14 residues long. DNA for the CDR3: TGTGCCAGTAGTATAGCCGGGACAGGGGTTGGCTACACCTTC. It translates to CASSIAGTGVGYTF.

This sequence joins TRBV7-9 and TRBJ1-4, with a weak D call TRBD1 (5 bases). The CDR3 is 15 amino acids. Trimming removed 5 bases from V and 8 bases from J, with 18 bases in between. Germline CDR1 reads SEHNR; CDR2 reads FQNEAQ (reference sequence). The CDR3, as DNA: TGTGCCAGCAGCGCGTCGCAGGGTGGGGGGGAAAAACTGTTTTTT. It codes for CASSASQGGGEKLFF.

The V and J genes are TRBV12-3 or TRBV12-4 and TRBJ2-3, with 9 bases aligning to TRBD1. The junction had 12 bases not matched to a gene; V was cut back by 6 bases and J by 14 bases. The CDR3 totals 13 residues. CDR3 sequence reads: CASSLGDRDVRYF. The CDR3 DNA is TGTGCCAGCAGCCTAGGGGACAGGGACGTTCGGTATTTT.

The rearrangement links TRBV4-3 to TRBJ2-3, with 8 bases fitting TRBD2. This CDR3 has 17 residues. Germline V lookup: CDR1 LGHNA, CDR2 YSLEER. V shed 0 bases and J 0 bases; nucleotides not matched to a gene: 5. The CDR3 coding sequence is TGCGCCAGCAGCCAAGATACTAGCGGCTTAAGCACAGATACGCAGTATTTT. Translation gives CASSQDTSGLSTDTQYF.